These 29 T cell receptor beta chains were sequenced from one sample in a study of T cell repertoires in cytomegalovirus infection. Their recognized antigens are unknown. From the reads, TCRdb called clonotypes with MiXCR, one entry per CDR3 protein. The repertoire holds over 100,000 distinct CDR3 sequences, about 30% seen once, with about 81% in the top ten. The sequencing here drew on CD8+ T cells from cultured PBMCs, taken from culture after CMV antigen stimulation. The receptors were gathered from a human donor in good health (CMV status not recorded). Some clones in this sample may be carry-over from other donors' samples.

This rearrangement joins TRBV28 to TRBJ1-3; D unresolved. The V end was cut by 4 bases, the J end by 2 bases, with 9 bases between. The CDR3 is 14 amino acids. Germline loops: CDR1 MDHEN, CDR2 SYDVKM. In DNA form, the CDR3 reads TGTGCCAGCAGTTCTGTTTCGACTGGAAACACCATATATTTT. Its protein product is CASSSVSTGNTIYF.

The J gene is TRBJ2-3, the V gene TRBV14, with a tentative D call TRBD2 (6 bases). V dropped 0 bases and J dropped 2 bases, with 15 bases sitting between them. There are 17 residues in the CDR3. In germline, CDR1 is SGHDN, CDR2 FVKESK. The CDR3 here is CASSQDWTNGDTDTQYF. The CDR3 DNA sequence: TGTGCCAGCAGCCAAGATTGGACTAACGGTGACACAGATACGCAGTATTTT.

V gene TRBV20-1 combines with J gene TRBJ1-6; TRBD1 is a possible D gene (5 bases). Germline CDR1 and CDR2: DFQATT and SNEGSKA (reference sequence). The ends were cut back, 2 bases at V and 0 bases at J, with 8 bases in the middle. The CDR3 totals 15 residues. The CDR3 DNA sequence: TGCAGTGCTAGACAGGGCAGCTCCTATAATTCACCCCTCCACTTT. Amino acids: CSARQGSSYNSPLHF.

The chain couples TRBV15 to TRBJ2-7; 12 bases align to TRBD1. Germline assignment: CDR1 LNHNV and CDR2 YYDKDF (reference sequence). J was trimmed by 7 bases and V by 4 bases; bases with no gene match: 11. The CDR3 spans 16 residues. In DNA form, the CDR3 reads TGTGCCACCAGCACAGCCCCGGGACAGGGGGCTGGAGAGCAGTACTTC. Protein sequence: CATSTAPGQGAGEQYF.

This clonotype was observed at least ten times. The chain carries TRBV5-4 and TRBJ2-3, with no clear D. The V end lost 2 bases, the J end lost 4 bases, and 5 bases lay between the germline ends. The germline gives CDR1 SGHNT, CDR2 YYREEE (reference sequence). The CDR3 consists of 12 residues. The CDR3, as DNA: TGTGCCAGCAGCTTCGGAGCAGATACGCAGTATTTT. Translated, it gives CASSFGADTQYF.

J is TRBJ2-1 and V is TRBV11-2, with 10 bases matching TRBD2. V lost 4 bases and J lost 7; bases outside the gene matches: 13. The germline V gene has CDR1 SGHAT and CDR2 FQNNGV. The CDR3 has 17 residues. This chain's CDR3 is CASSYQSGGDLLNEQFF. The CDR3 DNA follows: TGTGCCAGCAGCTACCAAAGCGGGGGGGACCTTCTTAATGAGCAGTTCTTC.

The chain couples TRBV7-8 to TRBJ1-1; D might be TRBD1 (5 bases). This CDR3 has 17 residues. V was pared by 2 bases and J by 7 bases, with 23 bases between. Germline lookup yields CDR1 SGHVS and CDR2 FQNEAQ. The CDR3 region has the DNA TGTGCCAGCAGCTTAAGGGGCCCCATGGAGCATTTCGATGAAGCTTTCTTT. This sequence encodes CASSLRGPMEHFDEAFF.

The chain is built from TRBV4-2 and TRBJ2-3, with a weak D call TRBD2 (5 bases). V was cut by 0 bases and J by 6 bases, with 19 bases left in between. There are 17 residues in the CDR3. CDR1 LGHNA and CDR2 YNFKEQ come from the germline V gene. The CDR3 nucleotides are TGTGCCAGCAGCCAAGAAGGCGGAGGCCTCTTCCACGATACGCAGTATTTT. It yields the protein CASSQEGGGLFHDTQYF.

This clonotype was observed at least ten times. The J gene is TRBJ1-1, the V gene TRBV7-7; TRBD1 matches at 7 bases. CDR1 and CDR2 (germline): SSHAT, FNYEAQ (reference sequence). V trimming: 1 base; J trimming: 8 bases; junction bases outside the gene matches: 4. There are 13 residues in the CDR3. The CDR3 coding sequence is TGTGCCAGCAGCTTAGTGGTAGGGGGCGAAGCTTTCTTT. This gives the protein CASSLVVGGEAFF.

This clonotype was observed many times. This sequence joins TRBV7-6 and TRBJ2-1, with a possible D match to TRBD2 (5 bases). This CDR3 has 14 amino acids. In germline, CDR1 is SGHVS, CDR2 FNYEAQ. V was shortened by 4 bases and J by 6 bases, with 13 bases between the two germline ends. In DNA form, the CDR3 reads TGTGCCAGCAGCTCCTTAGGAGGCGGCAATGAGCAGTTCTTC. Translated, it gives CASSSLGGGNEQFF.

This clonotype was found a few times. This rearrangement joins TRBV6-2 or TRBV6-3 to TRBJ2-4; D ambiguous. Germline lookup yields CDR1 MNHEY and CDR2 SVGEGT. This CDR3 comprises 18 residues. V lost 2 bases and J lost 0, with 17 bases in between. The CDR3 reads CASSYRAEVGLAKNIQYF. DNA of the CDR3: TGTGCCAGCAGTTACCGGGCAGAGGTTGGCTTAGCCAAAAACATTCAGTACTTC.

The rearrangement links TRBV5-6 to TRBJ2-5; D unresolved. V lost 4 bases to trimming and J lost 5 bases, with 12 bases between them. Germline CDR1 and CDR2: SGHDT and YYEEEE. CDR3 size: 13 residues. The CDR3 nucleotides are TGTGCCAGCAGCCCGGAGAACACCGAGACCCAGTACTTC. Its protein is CASSPENTETQYF.

In this sample, this clonotype turned up many times. V gene TRBV4-1 combines with J gene TRBJ1-4; D is uncertain. The CDR3 totals 15 residues. Trimming cost V 4 bases and J 0 bases, with 9 bases left between them. Germline CDR1 is MGHRA and CDR2 is YSYEKL. The CDR3 reads CASSPIGTTNEKLFF. CDR3 nucleotide sequence: TGCGCCAGCAGCCCAATAGGAACAACTAATGAAAAACTGTTTTTT.

This clonotype was seen repeatedly, ten times or more. The rearrangement uses TRBV4-2 and TRBJ2-1; no clear D gene. V lost 0 bases and J 0 bases, leaving 6 bases between the germline ends. From germline, CDR1 is LGHNA and CDR2 YNFKEQ. The CDR3 consists of 15 residues. The CDR3 DNA reads as TGTGCCAGCAGCCAAGAGAGATTCTCCTACAATGAGCAGTTCTTC. This translates into CASSQERFSYNEQFF.

This clonotype was seen many times. The V gene is TRBV6-5, the J gene TRBJ1-1; D is unresolved. This CDR3 is built from 14 residues. CDR1 is MNHEY and CDR2 is SVGAGI in the germline V gene. Trimming pared 2 bases from V and 6 bases from J, leaving 13 bases between. This CDR3 is CASSYIDPAAEAFF. CDR3 coding DNA: TGTGCCAGCAGTTACATTGACCCGGCGGCTGAAGCTTTCTTT.

There are a few counts of this clonotype. Written as DNA, the CDR3 is TGTGCCAGCAGCGATCCGGGACAGGGGGCTTACGAGCAGTACTTC. Residues: CASSDPGQGAYEQYF. The chain employs TRBV7-9 and TRBJ2-7, with 12 nucleotides matching TRBD1. After removal of 5 bases from V and 4 bases from J, the junction contained 6 bases not matched to a gene. Germline V CDR1 and CDR2: SEHNR, FQNEAQ (reference sequence). This CDR3 comprises 15 residues.

A few counts support this clonotype. A much bigger clone sits one base away, suggesting this may be a read error. The chain links TRBV6-6 to TRBJ1-1, with D unclear. The V end was cut by 4 bases, the J end by 3 bases, with 3 bases between. The length of the CDR3 is 11 residues. Germline V gene sequence: CDR1 MNHNY, CDR2 SVGAGI (reference sequence). CDR3 loop: CASSSDTEAFF. In DNA, the CDR3 is TGTGCCAGCAGTTCGGACACTGAAGCTTTCTTT.

Points on this clonotype: Its ends do not fully match the called genes, so a read error is possible. CDR3 coding DNA: TGTGCCAGCAGCCTAAAACAGGGGGACCCCACCCGGGAGCTGTTTTTT. Its translation: CASSLKQGDPTRELFF. This chain links TRBV7-9 with TRBJ2-2; 8 nucleotides line up with TRBD1. CDR1 and CDR2 (germline): SEHNR, FQNEAQ (reference sequence). The CDR3 loop spans 16 amino acids.

This clonotype was counted between two and nine times. The CDR3: CASWSGGYYNEQFF. CDR3 nucleotides: TGTGCCAGCTGGAGCGGGGGATACTACAATGAGCAGTTCTTC. The chain couples TRBV6-6 to TRBJ2-1, with 8 bases fitting TRBD2. V lost 8 bases to trimming and J lost 3 bases; unmatched junction nucleotides: 6. Germline loops: CDR1 MNHNY, CDR2 SVGAGI (reference sequence). The CDR3 length is 14 residues.

The chain joins TRBV14 to TRBJ1-1; 10 bases are shared with TRBD1. The length of the CDR3 is 19 residues. J gave up 0 bases and V 0 bases, and 10 bases lay outside the gene matches. CDR1 is SGHDN, CDR2 FVKESK, per germline. As DNA, the CDR3 is TGTGCCAGCAGCCAAGAAAGTAAGGACAGGGGGGGAATGAACACTGAAGCTTTCTTT. It codes for CASSQESKDRGGMNTEAFF.

The chain couples TRBV19 to TRBJ2-7; TRBD2 might be the D (5 bases). Per the germline V gene, CDR1 is LNHDA and CDR2 is SQIVND (reference sequence). Trimming took off 10 bases at V and 4 bases at J, with 14 bases between the two ends. The CDR3 has 12 amino acids. The DNA of the CDR3 is TGTGCCACCGAGGACGGGATTTACGAGCAGTACTTC. Residues: CATEDGIYEQYF.

This clonotype was counted at least ten times. This chain connects TRBV7-8 to TRBJ2-7; maybe TRBD1 (5 bases). V lost 5 bases and J lost 0, with 17 bases in between. This CDR3 region has 16 residues. CDR1 and CDR2 (germline): SGHVS, FQNEAQ. The CDR3 nucleotides read TGTGCCAGCAGCGTATCGACAGATTACCGCTCCTACGAGCAGTACTTC. Its translation: CASSVSTDYRSYEQYF.

This clonotype was seen at least ten times. The gene calls are TRBV7-2 and TRBJ2-3; 8 nucleotides match TRBD1. This CDR3 spans 23 amino acids. V trimming: 6 bases; J trimming: 0 bases; junction bases outside the gene matches: 29. CDR1 and CDR2 from the germline V gene are SGHTA and FQGNSA. In DNA, the CDR3 is TGTGCCAGCAGTCCGTTAGGGGCCTTAGACCCAGGGGGCGCAATTACTAGCACAGATACGCAGTATTTT. It is translated as CASSPLGALDPGGAITSTDTQYF.

Only a few counts were recorded for this clonotype. The rearrangement uses TRBV3-1 and TRBJ2-7; 7 nucleotides align to TRBD2. CDR1 and CDR2 (germline): LGHDT, YNNKEL (reference sequence). Trimming removed 6 bases from V and 7 bases from J; junction bases left unmatched: 15. CDR3 size: 15 residues. The CDR3 DNA follows: TGTGCCAGCAGTCACATGTCGGGGGGATCGCAAGAGCAGTACTTC. Its translation: CASSHMSGGSQEQYF.

The chain links TRBV20-1 to TRBJ1-1; 8 nucleotides align to TRBD1. With V trimmed by 5 bases and J by 11 bases, 13 bases remained unmatched. Germline values: CDR1 DFQATT, CDR2 SNEGSKA (reference sequence). CDR3 length equals 13 residues. The CDR3 nucleotides are TGCAGTGCTCCTACAGGGGGTTTTATGAATGCTTTCTTT. It is translated as CSAPTGGFMNAFF.

This clonotype occurred a few times. This chain connects TRBV11-2 to TRBJ2-3; 9 bases align to TRBD2. Per the germline V gene, CDR1 is SGHAT and CDR2 is FQNNGV. Trimming at V came to 3 bases and at J to 10 bases, leaving 8 bases not matched to a gene. This CDR3 has 14 residues. The CDR3 nucleotides read TGTGCCAGCAGCTTTGGCGGGGGGGCCATCCCGCAGTATTTT. This translates into CASSFGGGAIPQYF.

This clonotype was picked up a small number of times. The V and J genes are TRBV4-1 and TRBJ2-5, with 10 bases identical to TRBD1. Unmatched junction bases numbered 1, after V lost 3 bases and J lost 3 bases. Germline CDR1 reads MGHRA; CDR2 reads YSYEKL. This CDR3 is 14 amino acids long. CDR3 nucleotides: TGCGCCAGCAGCCACGGGACAGGGGAAGAGACCCAGTACTTC. As protein: CASSHGTGEETQYF.

The table lists this clonotype with many counts. This chain joins TRBV5-4 and TRBJ2-7; TRBD1 matches at 12 bases. The length of the CDR3 is 15 residues. Trimming cost V 2 bases and J 4 bases; bases outside gene matches: 4. The germline V gene encodes CDR1 SGHNT and CDR2 YYREEE (reference sequence). CDR3 region: CASSLSGQGAYEQYF. CDR3 in DNA: TGTGCCAGCAGCTTATCGGGACAGGGGGCTTACGAGCAGTACTTC.

This sequence joins TRBV5-1 and TRBJ2-7; TRBD1 is a possible D gene (6 bases). V gave up 0 bases and J gave up 6 bases, with 10 bases separating them. The germline CDR1 and CDR2 sequences are SGHRS and YFSETQ. The CDR3 is 13 amino acids. This CDR3 is CASSLETGTEQYF. The DNA of the CDR3 is TGCGCCAGCAGCTTGGAAACAGGGACCGAGCAGTACTTC.